Below, one T cell receptor beta chain is given with its context. Its antigen is still unknown. It may be a read error: a sequence one base away is much more abundant. The record originates from a study of T-cell reconstitution after alpha-beta-depleted transplantation in children (dated by TCRdb to about 2016). At the level of the whole study: Using TCR repertoire profiling, the study followed T-cell immune reconstitution in a quantitative way in children after TCRalphabeta/CD19-depleted allogeneic hematopoietic cell transplantation.

The CDR3 covers 15 residues, taking in both the cysteine and the phenylalanine. This entry keeps only the CDR3 DNA: 45 bases, framed from base 1. The paper's findings and limits, for the study overall: Apparently early alphabetaT-cell count recovery about two months after transplant reportedly relied on only several hundred rapidly expanded clones derived from non-depleted graft cells. In some patients, the high TCRbeta diversity seen at day 60 was put down to recipient T cells and intrathymic progenitors that had survived conditioning. The frequencies of hyperexpanded clones fell over the following months, and after one year, T-cell counts and TCRbeta diversity were mostly attributed to newly produced T cells.

This specimen's treatment or condition label, interpreted: allogeneic hematopoietic cell transplantation with graft depleted of TCRalphabeta T cells and CD19 B cells. The transplant recipients were children given TCRalphabeta/CD19-depleted allogeneic hematopoietic cell grafts. Library preparation employed PCR. TCRdb shows the sequencer as Illumina HiSeq 2500. Molecular barcoding was employed in the preparation of TCR libraries, with unique molecular identifiers being used to normalize TCRbeta repertoire quantification. TCRdb reworked the public reads: Q25 trimming with fastp, MiXCR clone assembly, productive beta chains retained. When rows share a CDR3 protein, they turn into one entry using the most common DNA and genes. The sample table contains roughly 300,000 distinct CDR3 sequences; only one count was recorded for approximately 10% of them. The top ten clonotypes cover about 25% of the sample.

This specimen consisted of peripheral blood, obtained 180 days after TCRalphabeta/CD19-depleted stem cell transplant. The sequence was obtained from a male patient between 2 and 9 years old who had a stem cell transplant for chronic granulomatous disease, so the T cells may come from the graft donor. The rearrangement combines TRBV12-3 or TRBV12-4 with TRBJ2-1; 9 central nucleotides agree with TRBD1. The CDR3 loop reads CASLDPGQGEYEHFF. The sequenced DNA is TGTGCCAGTCTAGACCCGGGACAGGGTGAATATGAGCATTTCTTC.